This T cell receptor beta chain was found in a study of T-cell memory formation after mild COVID-19. About the study: Largely, the TCR clusters proved donor specific.

Broader study findings: That cross-reactive memory joined was suggested by some responding clones appearing in pre-infection memory. CD4+ clones that contracted lay mainly in CM and EM; CD8+ ones lay in EMRA. Clones that shrank (day 15 to 85) were balanced CD4/CD8, whereas later expanders leaned CD4+.

In its sample, this clonotype was seen a few times. Its matching antigen is unknown. TCRdb ran MiXCR on the 5' RACE reads and lists one entry per CDR3 protein. The repertoire includes about 470,000 distinct CDR3 sequences, 15% to 20% of them detected once, and 12% sits in the top ten. Unmatched junction bases numbered 3, after V lost 3 bases and J lost 0 bases. The germline V gene encodes CDR1 SGHRS and CDR2 YFSETQ. The CDR3 is 15 amino acids. Specimen: PBMCs or a T cell subset sorted from them (not recorded which). V is TRBV5-1 and J is TRBJ1-3; 7 bases agree with TRBD1. The clonotype comes from an adult woman who had mild COVID-19 (a few samples of this study predate the infection). Cell type and time point are not known. The CDR3 region has the DNA TGCGCCAGCAGCTCGACAGGGCTCTCTGGAAACACCATATATTTT. The encoded protein is CASSSTGLSGNTIYF. The whole variable domain, filled in from reference TRBV5-1 and TRBJ1-3, reads KAGVTQTPRYLIKTRGQQVTLSCSPISGHRSVSWYQQTPGQGLQFLFEYFSETQRNKGNFPGRFSGRQFSNSRSEMNVSTLELGDSALYLCASSSTGLSGNTIYFGEGSWLTVV.